This T cell receptor beta chain was identified in a study of blood T cell repertoires in COVID-19. Study details: Acute-phase and convalescent COVID-19 samples originated in the United States, Italy and Spain. PBMCs, B-cell-depleted T cells, or T cells provided the cDNA or gDNA that made up the material.

Germline CDR1 and CDR2: SGHKS and YYEKEE (reference sequence). V was pared by 0 bases and J by 6 bases, with 10 bases between. The CDR3 extends over 15 amino acids. In the study's own analysis: Amplification of reference gene primers provided the estimated nucleated cell counts. The table came from immunoSEQ multiplex PCR; TCRdb's copy has only in-frame clones and leaves some out. Clonal size and the V and J genes are those of that table, whereas D and trimming came from the DNA. Of 59,000 or so clones in the sample, 70% to 90% are singletons; the top ten hold less than 5.5%. Sequenced material: peripheral blood. V is TRBV5-5 and J is TRBJ1-6; D remains unclear. The origin of this receptor is a human donor in a cohort sampled during active COVID-19. The CDR3, as DNA: TGTGCCAGCAGCTTGGTGCCCAGACTTAATTCACCCCTCCACTTT. This translates into CASSLVPRLNSPLHF.